Listed below are T cell receptor beta chains from one sample, sequenced in a study of cytomegalovirus exposure and HLA in healthy donors. Only in-frame clones appear in the TCRdb table, and some are missing; sequencing was by immunoSEQ multiplex PCR. The data show 120,000 to 150,000 clones, roughly 80% seen once. The sample was PBMCs. The receptors stem from a woman aged 35 to 49 in good health and CMV-seronegative. Both conserved end residues are part of each CDR3. Fields, in order: CDR3 length, clone size, J gene, D gene, V gene, CDR3 DNA, CDR3 protein. The D gene is left open where the match is weak. A clone size is listed for some rows: how often the clone was seen (once, few, many), or a class if it is expanded.

cdr3_length: 13; clone_size: NA; j_call: TRBJ2-7; d_call: TRBD1; v_call: TRBV29-1; cdr3_nt: TGCAGCGTTGAGGGACAGGGAATCTACGAGCAGTACTTC; cdr3_aa: CSVEGQGIYEQYF
cdr3_length: 16; clone_size: NA; j_call: TRBJ2-1; d_call: TRBD2; v_call: TRBV10-3; cdr3_nt: TGTGCCATCAGTGAGTCAGGGCGGGAGAGGACCAATGAGCAGTTCTTC; cdr3_aa: CAISESGRERTNEQFF
cdr3_length: 17; clone_size: NA; j_call: TRBJ2-3; d_call: NA; v_call: TRBV27; cdr3_nt: TGTGCCAGCAGTTTAACTTTCGGGCGGGAACACACAGATACGCAGTATTTT; cdr3_aa: CASSLTFGREHTDTQYF
cdr3_length: 14; clone_size: NA; j_call: TRBJ1-5; d_call: NA; v_call: TRBV18; cdr3_nt: TGTGCCAGCTCACCAGGGAGGGTAGATCAGCCCCAGCATTTT; cdr3_aa: CASSPGRVDQPQHF
cdr3_length: 16; clone_size: NA; j_call: TRBJ1-2; d_call: NA; v_call: TRBV2; cdr3_nt: TGTGCCAGCAGTGAGGGCGGCCGGGGGTTTAACTATGGCTACACCTTC; cdr3_aa: CASSEGGRGFNYGYTF
cdr3_length: 13; clone_size: NA; j_call: TRBJ2-1; d_call: NA; v_call: TRBV6-5; cdr3_nt: TGTGCCAGCAGTTACTCGCGCTACAATGAGCAGTTCTTC; cdr3_aa: CASSYSRYNEQFF
cdr3_length: 16; clone_size: NA; j_call: TRBJ2-5; d_call: TRBD2; v_call: TRBV4-2; cdr3_nt: TGTGCCAGCAGCCAAGTCACAATTGGGGGGGAAGAGACCCAGTACTTC; cdr3_aa: CASSQVTIGGEETQYF
cdr3_length: 15; clone_size: few; j_call: TRBJ1-5; d_call: TRBD1; v_call: TRBV6-1; cdr3_nt: TGTGCCAGCAGAGGGTCTACAGGGGGTGCTCAGCCCCAGCATTTT; cdr3_aa: CASRGSTGGAQPQHF
cdr3_length: 14; clone_size: NA; j_call: TRBJ2-3; d_call: TRBD2; v_call: TRBV10-2; cdr3_nt: TGCGCCAGTGGACTAGTTACGTCCACAGATACGCAGTATTTT; cdr3_aa: CASGLVTSTDTQYF
cdr3_length: 14; clone_size: NA; j_call: TRBJ1-3; d_call: TRBD1; v_call: TRBV5-6; cdr3_nt: TGTGCCAGCAGCCGGACAGGCTCTGGAAACACCATATATTTT; cdr3_aa: CASSRTGSGNTIYF
cdr3_length: 14; clone_size: NA; j_call: TRBJ2-3; d_call: TRBD1; v_call: TRBV11-3; cdr3_nt: TGTGCCAGCAGCGGACGACAGGGGACAGATACGCAGTATTTT; cdr3_aa: CASSGRQGTDTQYF
cdr3_length: 12; clone_size: NA; j_call: TRBJ2-3; d_call: NA; v_call: TRBV28; cdr3_nt: TGTGCCAGCAGTTTTAGGGGGGGGCGTCAGTATTTT; cdr3_aa: CASSFRGGRQYF
cdr3_length: 16; clone_size: NA; j_call: TRBJ2-1; d_call: TRBD2; v_call: TRBV11-3; cdr3_nt: TGTGCCAGCAGCTCCTTAGTAGCGGGAGTCGGCCATGAGCAGTTCTTC; cdr3_aa: CASSSLVAGVGHEQFF
cdr3_length: 15; clone_size: few; j_call: TRBJ1-6; d_call: NA; v_call: TRBV6-5; cdr3_nt: TGTGCCAGCAGTTACTCTGGGGCGCGGAATTCACCCCTCCACTTT; cdr3_aa: CASSYSGARNSPLHF
cdr3_length: 14; clone_size: NA; j_call: TRBJ2-7; d_call: TRBD1; v_call: TRBV5-1; cdr3_nt: TGCGCCAGCAGCTTGGAACAGGGGGCTCGTGAGCAGTACTTC; cdr3_aa: CASSLEQGAREQYF
cdr3_length: 18; clone_size: NA; j_call: TRBJ1-5; d_call: TRBD1; v_call: TRBV9; cdr3_nt: TGTGCCAGCAGCGATAGGGGACAGGGGTTGGGGAGCAATCAGCCCCAGCATTTT; cdr3_aa: CASSDRGQGLGSNQPQHF
cdr3_length: 13; clone_size: NA; j_call: TRBJ1-2; d_call: TRBD1; v_call: TRBV11-2; cdr3_nt: TGTGCCAGCAGTTGGGACAGGGACTATGGCTACACCTTC; cdr3_aa: CASSWDRDYGYTF
cdr3_length: 17; clone_size: NA; j_call: TRBJ2-1; d_call: TRBD1; v_call: TRBV9; cdr3_nt: TGTGCCAGCAGCGTAGAATGGGGGACAGGGCTCGGCAATGAGCAGTTCTTC; cdr3_aa: CASSVEWGTGLGNEQFF
cdr3_length: 13; clone_size: NA; j_call: TRBJ1-2; d_call: NA; v_call: TRBV10-2; cdr3_nt: TGCGCCAGCAGTGAGTCCGCGGACTATGGCTACACCTTC; cdr3_aa: CASSESADYGYTF
cdr3_length: 15; clone_size: NA; j_call: TRBJ2-7; d_call: TRBD2; v_call: TRBV4-2; cdr3_nt: TGTGCCAGCAGCCAAGGACTAGCGGGAGGGTACGAGCAGTACTTC; cdr3_aa: CASSQGLAGGYEQYF
cdr3_length: 16; clone_size: NA; j_call: TRBJ1-1; d_call: NA; v_call: TRBV5-6; cdr3_nt: TGTGCCAGCACCCCATTGGGCGGGCTCGGCGACACTGAAGCTTTCTTT; cdr3_aa: CASTPLGGLGDTEAFF
cdr3_length: 14; clone_size: NA; j_call: TRBJ2-7; d_call: TRBD2; v_call: TRBV5-4; cdr3_nt: TGTGCCAGCAGCTCAGCGGGAGGGCCGGGTGAGCAGTACTTC; cdr3_aa: CASSSAGGPGEQYF
cdr3_length: 18; clone_size: NA; j_call: TRBJ1-2; d_call: TRBD1; v_call: TRBV27; cdr3_nt: TGTGCCAGCAGCCCAACCCGGGGGGGGACAGGGATTAATTTTGGCTACACCTTC; cdr3_aa: CASSPTRGGTGINFGYTF
cdr3_length: 16; clone_size: NA; j_call: TRBJ1-6; d_call: TRBD1; v_call: TRBV7-9; cdr3_nt: TGTTCCAGCAGCTTAGGCATAGGACAGGGTAATTCACCCCTCCACTTT; cdr3_aa: CSSSLGIGQGNSPLHF
cdr3_length: 14; clone_size: NA; j_call: TRBJ2-5; d_call: NA; v_call: TRBV5-8; cdr3_nt: TGTGCCAGCAGCCCGGGACATCTGGGAGAGACCCAGTACTTC; cdr3_aa: CASSPGHLGETQYF
cdr3_length: 15; clone_size: NA; j_call: TRBJ2-7; d_call: TRBD1; v_call: TRBV28; cdr3_nt: TGTGCCAGCAGTTCACCGGCGACAGGGGGTTACGAGCAGTACTTC; cdr3_aa: CASSSPATGGYEQYF
cdr3_length: 15; clone_size: NA; j_call: TRBJ2-1; d_call: TRBD2; v_call: TRBV28; cdr3_nt: TGTGCCAGCAGTTCCTCAGCGGGAGCTAGAAATGAGCAGTTCTTC; cdr3_aa: CASSSSAGARNEQFF
cdr3_length: 16; clone_size: NA; j_call: TRBJ2-1; d_call: NA; v_call: TRBV30; cdr3_nt: TGTGCCTGGAGTGTACTCCCCGGGGGTCCTTACAATGAGCAGTTCTTC; cdr3_aa: CAWSVLPGGPYNEQFF
cdr3_length: 12; clone_size: NA; j_call: TRBJ1-1; d_call: NA; v_call: TRBV2; cdr3_nt: TGTGCCAGCAGAAAACAGAACACTGAAGCTTTCTTT; cdr3_aa: CASRKQNTEAFF
cdr3_length: 14; clone_size: NA; j_call: TRBJ1-1; d_call: NA; v_call: TRBV5-1; cdr3_nt: TGCGCCAGCAGCGGGCATTGGGCTGACACTGAAGCTTTCTTT; cdr3_aa: CASSGHWADTEAFF
cdr3_length: 17; clone_size: NA; j_call: TRBJ1-1; d_call: NA; v_call: TRBV4-2; cdr3_nt: TGTGCCAGCAGCCAAGATTCGGCAGGGGATGCGGACACTGAAGCTTTCTTT; cdr3_aa: CASSQDSAGDADTEAFF
cdr3_length: 15; clone_size: NA; j_call: TRBJ2-7; d_call: NA; v_call: TRBV30; cdr3_nt: TGTGCCTGGAGTGCAGGGGCGCACAGGTTCTACGAGCAGTACTTC; cdr3_aa: CAWSAGAHRFYEQYF
cdr3_length: 18; clone_size: NA; j_call: TRBJ2-1; d_call: TRBD2; v_call: TRBV4-1; cdr3_nt: TGCGCCAGCAGCCATCCCCCCGGGAGGGGGGACTCCTACAATGAGCAGTTCTTC; cdr3_aa: CASSHPPGRGDSYNEQFF
cdr3_length: 17; clone_size: NA; j_call: TRBJ1-4; d_call: TRBD1; v_call: TRBV9; cdr3_nt: TGTGCCAGCAGCGAGAGGGCATCGGGACAGGGACTCGAAAAACTGTTTTTT; cdr3_aa: CASSERASGQGLEKLFF
cdr3_length: 15; clone_size: NA; j_call: TRBJ2-6; d_call: NA; v_call: TRBV5-1; cdr3_nt: TGCGCCAGCAGCCGAGAGATCTCTGGGGCCAACGTCCTGACTTTC; cdr3_aa: CASSREISGANVLTF
cdr3_length: 14; clone_size: NA; j_call: TRBJ2-4; d_call: TRBD1; v_call: TRBV10-1; cdr3_nt: TGCGCCAGCAGTGACCGGGACAGGGCGGACATTCAGTACTTC; cdr3_aa: CASSDRDRADIQYF
cdr3_length: 16; clone_size: NA; j_call: TRBJ2-3; d_call: TRBD1; v_call: TRBV2; cdr3_nt: TGTGCCAGCAGACCTTGGGACAGCCGGAGCACAGATACGCAGTATTTT; cdr3_aa: CASRPWDSRSTDTQYF
cdr3_length: 12; clone_size: few; j_call: TRBJ2-3; d_call: NA; v_call: TRBV10-2; cdr3_nt: TGCGCCAGCAGTGATCGTAAGAGGGCGCAGTATTTT; cdr3_aa: CASSDRKRAQYF
cdr3_length: 13; clone_size: NA; j_call: TRBJ2-7; d_call: NA; v_call: TRBV16; cdr3_nt: TGTGCCAGCAGCCAGTACAGAAACTACGAGCAGTACTTC; cdr3_aa: CASSQYRNYEQYF
cdr3_length: 13; clone_size: NA; j_call: TRBJ2-1; d_call: TRBD2; v_call: TRBV5-4; cdr3_nt: TGTGCCACCCGGGAGGTAGTTCTAGGTGAGCAGTTCTTC; cdr3_aa: CATREVVLGEQFF
cdr3_length: 13; clone_size: NA; j_call: TRBJ1-2; d_call: TRBD1; v_call: TRBV6-4; cdr3_nt: TGTGCCAGCAGTGAACAGGGGAACTATGGCTACACCTTC; cdr3_aa: CASSEQGNYGYTF